One and the same sample provided the 25 T cell receptor beta chains below, sequenced in a study of T cell changes during pregnancy in multiple sclerosis. The method was immunoSEQ multiplex PCR; TCRdb's version includes in-frame clones alone and lacks a portion of them. The data contain about 79,000 clones, 93% of them singletons. Here the sequenced sample was peripheral blood, taken in the second trimester of pregnancy. The receptors stem from a female donor in good health, enrolled as a control in a pregnancy study.

The chain is built from TRBV29-1 and TRBJ2-5; D might be TRBD1 (7 bases). This CDR3 is built from 12 residues. Germline values: CDR1 SQVTM, CDR2 ANQGSEA. Trimming shortened V by 4 bases and J by 4 bases, and 10 bases separated the two germline ends. The CDR3 is CSVAEGAETQYF. The CDR3 coding sequence is TGCAGCGTTGCGGAGGGGGCAGAGACCCAGTACTTC.

The V gene is TRBV5-1, the J gene TRBJ2-3; the match to TRBD2 covers 12 bases. Germline CDR1 reads SGHRS; CDR2 reads YFSETQ. The CDR3 has 14 amino acids. The ends lost 4 bases at V and 6 bases at J; junction bases unmatched: 3. As DNA, the CDR3 is TGCGCCAGCAGCCCGACTAGCGGGGGTGATACGCAGTATTTT. As protein: CASSPTSGGDTQYF. Supplemented by reference TRBV5-1 and TRBJ2-3, the full variable domain reads KAGVTQTPRYLIKTRGQQVTLSCSPISGHRSVSWYQQTPGQGLQFLFEYFSETQRNKGNFPGRFSGRQFSNSRSEMNVSTLELGDSALYLCASSPTSGGDTQYFGPGTRLTVL.

This sequence joins TRBV7-8 and TRBJ1-1, with D hard to call. CDR1 is SGHVS and CDR2 is FQNEAQ in the germline V gene. V gave up 6 bases and J gave up 1 base, with 9 bases separating them. The CDR3 loop spans 13 amino acids. This chain's CDR3 is CASSWPENTEAFF. CDR3 sequence (DNA): TGTGCCAGCAGTTGGCCTGAGAACACTGAAGCTTTCTTT.

The chain employs TRBV20-1 and TRBJ2-2; D is ambiguous. Germline CDR1 reads DFQATT; CDR2 reads SNEGSKA (reference sequence). With 3 bases removed from V and 7 bases from J, the gap between germline ends came to 6 bases. This CDR3 region has 11 residues. Written as DNA, the CDR3 is TGCAGTGCTAGTAAGAGCGGGGAGCTGTTTTTT. This codes for CSASKSGELFF.

CDR3 loop: CASSPNRQGAWETQYF. For the CDR3, the DNA is TGTGCCAGCAGCCCAAACCGACAGGGGGCGTGGGAGACCCAGTACTTC. The V and J genes are TRBV7-2 and TRBJ2-5; 10 bases fit TRBD1. This CDR3 is built from 16 residues. From germline, CDR1 is SGHTA and CDR2 FQGNSA. Trimming cost V 5 bases and J 5 bases; bases outside gene matches: 11.

This clone was found once. The rearrangement joins TRBV9 to TRBJ1-5; D is ambiguous. The germline CDR1 and CDR2 sequences are SGDLS and YYNGEE. V was trimmed by 7 bases and J by 0 bases, leaving 11 bases between them. CDR3 length: 14 amino acids. CDR3 nucleotide sequence: TGTGCCAGCGGCCTTGGCAGTAGCAATCAGCCCCAGCATTTT. Translation: CASGLGSSNQPQHF. The variable domain in full, completed from reference TRBV9 and TRBJ1-5, reads DSGVTQTPKHLITATGQRVTLRCSPRSGDLSVYWYQQSLDQGLQFLIQYYNGEERAKGNILERFSAQQFPDLHSELNLSSLELGDSALYFCASGLGSSNQPQHFGDGTRLSIL.

The chain uses TRBV27 and TRBJ1-2; TRBD1 aligns across 12 bases. Germline assignment: CDR1 MNHEY and CDR2 SMNVEV (reference sequence). This CDR3 region has 17 residues. J lost 0 bases, V lost 3 bases, and 5 bases had no gene match. Here the CDR3 DNA reads TGTGCCAGCAGTTTGAGGGGACAGGGGGCAACTAACTATGGCTACACCTTC. Encoded protein: CASSLRGQGATNYGYTF.

This clone showed up just once. The J gene is TRBJ1-5, the V gene TRBV19; D not certain. V lost 2 bases to trimming and J lost 1 base, with 6 bases between them. CDR3 length: 14 amino acids. The germline V gene encodes CDR1 LNHDA and CDR2 SQIVND (reference sequence). CDR3 region: CASSIRSSNQPQHF. The CDR3 coding sequence is TGTGCCAGTAGTATACGGTCGAGCAATCAGCCCCAGCATTTT.

The chain employs TRBV9 and TRBJ2-7, with 8 bases identical to TRBD1. V trimming: 4 bases; J trimming: 5 bases; junction bases outside the gene matches: 8. CDR3 length: 14 residues. Per the germline V gene, CDR1 is SGDLS and CDR2 is YYNGEE. The DNA for the CDR3 is TGTGCCAGCAGCCCAAGGACAGGGACCGACGAGCAGTACTTC. As protein: CASSPRTGTDEQYF.

The chain is built from TRBV9 and TRBJ2-3, with TRBD1 matching over 8 bases. The CDR3 spans 13 residues. Germline V gene lookup returns CDR1 SGDLS and CDR2 YYNGEE. The V and J ends lost 5 bases and 4 bases, in that order; junction bases with no gene match: 3. CDR3 residues: CASSRTGPDTQYF. The CDR3 DNA sequence: TGTGCCAGCAGTCGGACAGGGCCAGATACGCAGTATTTT.

The gene calls are TRBV27 and TRBJ1-1; D perhaps matches TRBD1 (6 bases). Germline loops: CDR1 MNHEY, CDR2 SMNVEV (reference sequence). CDR3 length equals 13 residues. The germline V and J ends were trimmed by 11 bases and 5 bases, with 18 bases remaining between them. CDR3 coding DNA: TGTGCCGTGGGGGAACAGGGATGGACTGAAGCTTTCTTT. It codes for CAVGEQGWTEAFF.

V is TRBV28 and J is TRBJ1-4; no firm D call. Germline values: CDR1 MDHEN, CDR2 SYDVKM. CDR3 size: 16 residues. V was shortened by 5 bases and J by 0 bases, with 13 bases between the two germline ends. The CDR3 protein is CASSNPIEATNEKLFF. The CDR3 nucleotides read TGTGCCAGCAGTAACCCAATAGAAGCAACTAATGAAAAACTGTTTTTT.

This clone was recorded once. This rearrangement joins TRBV11-3 to TRBJ2-5; TRBD1 agrees at 10 bases. From germline, CDR1 is SGHNT and CDR2 YENEEA. CDR3 length: 15 amino acids. The junction had 5 bases not matched to a gene; V was cut back by 5 bases and J by 2 bases. The CDR3 DNA sequence: TGTGCCAGCAGCCCGGGACAGGGGATTCAAGAGACCCAGTACTTC. This translates into CASSPGQGIQETQYF.

The V call is TRBV7-9, the J call TRBJ2-3; TRBD2 might be the D (5 bases). Trimming shortened V by 0 bases and J by 7 bases, and 11 bases separated the two germline ends. The length of the CDR3 is 14 residues. Germline CDR1 reads SEHNR; CDR2 reads FQNEAQ (reference sequence). This CDR3 is CASSLADGDYTQYF. For the CDR3, the DNA is TGTGCCAGCAGCTTAGCGGACGGGGATTATACGCAGTATTTT.

V usage is TRBV5-4 and J usage is TRBJ1-1; a possible D gene is TRBD1 (5 bases). V was pared by 2 bases and J by 3 bases, with 11 bases between. This CDR3 contains 14 residues. CDR1 and CDR2 (germline): SGHNT, YYREEE (reference sequence). CDR3 protein: CASSLRGGHTEAFF. CDR3 nucleotides: TGTGCCAGCAGCTTACGGGGGGGTCACACTGAAGCTTTCTTT.

The V call is TRBV27, the J call TRBJ1-6, with 8 bases aligning to TRBD1. The CDR3 consists of 16 residues. Germline CDR1 and CDR2: MNHEY and SMNVEV (reference sequence). V dropped 4 bases and J dropped 1; count of bases not matched to a gene: 3. CDR3 nucleotides: TGTGCCAGCAGTTGGACAGGGTTATCCTATAATTCACCCCTCCACTTT. It translates to CASSWTGLSYNSPLHF.

This rearrangement joins TRBV7-9 to TRBJ2-5, with TRBD1 as a possible D gene (6 bases). With the DNA end fitting TRBJ2-7 better, the J assignment may be wrong. Germline V gene data show CDR1 as SEHNR and CDR2 as FQNEAQ (reference sequence). The CDR3 contains 14 residues. The CDR3 region has the DNA TGTGCCAGCAGCCAGACGGACAGCTCCTACGAGCAGTACTTC. Translating it yields CASSQTDSSYEQYF.

The J gene is TRBJ1-1, the V gene TRBV6-1, with TRBD1 as a possible D gene (5 bases). Germline-derived CDR1 and CDR2 are MNHNS and SASEGT. The CDR3 covers 13 residues. Trimming removed 6 bases from V and 1 base from J, with 9 bases in between. This CDR3 is CASRPQANTEAFF. Here the CDR3 DNA reads TGTGCCAGCAGGCCACAGGCGAACACTGAAGCTTTCTTT.

The V call is TRBV7-2, the J call TRBJ1-4; TRBD1 aligns across 9 bases. The germline gives CDR1 SGHTA, CDR2 FQGNSA. The V and J ends lost 4 bases and 8 bases, in that order; junction bases with no gene match: 5. This CDR3 is 14 amino acids long. In DNA form, the CDR3 reads TGTGCCAGCAGCTCACAGGGGGCCGTGGAAAAACTGTTTTTT. It codes for CASSSQGAVEKLFF.

The V call is TRBV7-9, the J call TRBJ1-5; D gene uncertain. Trimming removed 5 bases from V and 3 bases from J, with 14 bases in between. The CDR3 is 15 amino acids. Looked up from germline, CDR1 is SEHNR and CDR2 is FQNEAQ (reference sequence). The CDR3 region has the DNA TGTGCCAGCAGCCCGGGCGGGGAGAACAATCAGCCCCAGCATTTT. Residues: CASSPGGENNQPQHF.

The chain has TRBV30 and TRBJ2-1; 9 positions agree with TRBD2. J was trimmed by 6 bases and V by 4 bases; bases with no gene match: 7. Germline V CDR1 and CDR2: GTSNPN, SVGIG (reference sequence). This CDR3 spans 14 amino acids. The CDR3 protein is CAWNPSGALNEQFF. CDR3 sequence (DNA): TGTGCCTGGAATCCTAGCGGGGCACTCAATGAGCAGTTCTTC.

The CDR3 reads CASGLAPQGGVGGYTF. The CDR3 coding sequence is TGTGCTAGTGGTTTGGCGCCCCAGGGGGGCGTTGGGGGCTACACCTTC. V gene TRBV12-5 combines with J gene TRBJ1-2, with 7 positions matching TRBD1. The CDR3 totals 16 residues. V gave up 1 base and J gave up 8 bases; unmatched junction bases: 13. Germline-derived CDR1 and CDR2 are LGHNT and FRNRAP.

The chain joins TRBV27 to TRBJ1-6; 7 nucleotides agree with TRBD1. Per the germline V gene, CDR1 is MNHEY and CDR2 is SMNVEV (reference sequence). Trimming at V came to 8 bases and at J to 7 bases, leaving 8 bases not matched to a gene. This CDR3 region has 14 residues. DNA for the CDR3: TGTGCCAGCTCGCCAGGGACAGACAATTCACCCCTCCACTTT. Translation gives CASSPGTDNSPLHF.

The chain carries TRBV30 and TRBJ2-1; no reliable D call. The length of the CDR3 is 15 residues. V gave up 2 bases and J gave up 0 bases, with 11 bases separating them. Germline loops: CDR1 GTSNPN, CDR2 SVGIG (reference sequence). The CDR3 DNA reads as TGTGCCTGGAGTCAACCCCCACACTCCTACAATGAGCAGTTCTTC. Its protein product is CAWSQPPHSYNEQFF.

V is TRBV10-1 and J is TRBJ1-2; 7 nucleotides align to TRBD1. The CDR3 contains 16 residues. CDR1 and CDR2 (germline): WNHNN, SYGVQD (reference sequence). J was trimmed by 4 bases and V by 3 bases; bases with no gene match: 11. The CDR3 bases are TGCGCCAGCAGTGATAGGGACAGCCACCCTGTCTATGGCTACACCTTC. Translation gives CASSDRDSHPVYGYTF.